The sequence of this T cell receptor (beta chain) was determined in a study of cytomegalovirus exposure and HLA in healthy donors. Study results and limitations: A later analysis found common viral pathogens apparently linked to several of the most significant clusters.

Nominally healthy donors were sampled, though unrecorded immune exposures were likely. Worth noting for this clone: As yet, its antigen is unknown.

The study ran its PCR with 60 Vbeta and 13 Jbeta primers. The protocol was immunoSEQ multiplex PCR, while the TCRdb copy is restricted to in-frame clones and leaves out a portion. The repertoire has some 100,000 clones, 75% to 85% of them found once; the top ten carry more than 3.5%. The receptor's source is a female donor in good health and CMV-seropositive. Sequencing input: PBMCs.

The CDR3 here is CASSASLAGANTQYF. CDR3 coding DNA: TGTGCCAGCAGCGCCTCACTAGCGGGGGCGAATACGCAGTATTTT. The chain has TRBV11-3 and TRBJ2-3; 11 nucleotides line up with TRBD2. The germline gives CDR1 SGHNT, CDR2 YENEEA. The CDR3 loop spans 15 amino acids. Trimming at V came to 5 bases and at J to 7 bases, leaving 8 bases not matched to a gene.